A selection of T cell receptor beta chains follows, all from one sample in a study of human T cells and chemical hapten exposure. TCRdb fed the RACE reads into MiXCR, producing one record per CDR3 protein. The sample gives just over 90,000 distinct CDR3 sequences, just under 9% of which show up once; about 3.1% is in the top ten. Sequencing was performed on whole blood. The receptors stem from a female donor in good health. Some clones in this sample may be carry-over from other donors' samples. Both conserved end residues are part of each CDR3. Fields, in order: V gene, clone size, J gene, CDR3 protein. Clone size, where shown, is once, few, many, or a class for clones that have expanded.

v_gene: TRBV3-1
abundance: many
j_gene: TRBJ2-3
CDR3aa: CASSQVAGGDTQYF

v_gene: TRBV14
abundance: NA
j_gene: TRBJ1-1
CDR3aa: CASSQDVLIAGDRTEAFF

v_gene: TRBV19
abundance: NA
j_gene: TRBJ2-7
CDR3aa: CATGGSFREQYF

v_gene: TRBV2
abundance: NA
j_gene: TRBJ2-5
CDR3aa: CASKPGTSGEETQYF

v_gene: TRBV28
abundance: many
j_gene: TRBJ1-1
CDR3aa: CASSLTALRTSEAFF

v_gene: TRBV25-1
abundance: few
j_gene: TRBJ2-7
CDR3aa: CASSEAGGYEQYF

v_gene: TRBV12-5
abundance: NA
j_gene: TRBJ2-7
CDR3aa: CASGFPGYEQYF

v_gene: TRBV28
abundance: few
j_gene: TRBJ1-3
CDR3aa: CASSADRGFQATIYF

v_gene: TRBV10-2
abundance: many
j_gene: TRBJ1-1
CDR3aa: CASSEYRDTEAFF

v_gene: TRBV20-1
abundance: NA
j_gene: TRBJ2-5
CDR3aa: CSAPWTGRETQYF

v_gene: TRBV10-3
abundance: many
j_gene: TRBJ2-3
CDR3aa: CAISESVKSGSDTQYF

v_gene: TRBV6-2/TRBV6-3
abundance: few
j_gene: TRBJ2-3
CDR3aa: CANRDPNTDTQYF

v_gene: TRBV27
abundance: many
j_gene: TRBJ1-6
CDR3aa: CASRWGNSPLHF

v_gene: TRBV13
abundance: few
j_gene: TRBJ2-7
CDR3aa: CASSSDRDSTYEQYF

v_gene: TRBV3-1
abundance: many
j_gene: TRBJ1-1
CDR3aa: CASSQDSTRAKAFF

v_gene: TRBV10-3
abundance: few
j_gene: TRBJ1-3
CDR3aa: CAIRPGQPSGNTIYF

v_gene: TRBV20-1
abundance: few
j_gene: TRBJ2-1
CDR3aa: CSASQRVSYNEQFF

v_gene: TRBV6-1
abundance: NA
j_gene: TRBJ2-5
CDR3aa: CASSEAHARAQYF

v_gene: TRBV30
abundance: few
j_gene: TRBJ2-3
CDR3aa: CAWSVSVRDTQYF

v_gene: TRBV20-1
abundance: many
j_gene: TRBJ2-1
CDR3aa: CSARPTLADEQFF

v_gene: TRBV30
abundance: few
j_gene: TRBJ1-2
CDR3aa: CAWTGRGGYTF

v_gene: TRBV7-2
abundance: many
j_gene: TRBJ2-1
CDR3aa: CASSFPTSGPNEQFF

v_gene: TRBV19
abundance: few
j_gene: TRBJ2-1
CDR3aa: CASSIDSYNEQFF

v_gene: TRBV28
abundance: NA
j_gene: TRBJ1-6
CDR3aa: CASSFSGTAVPLHF

v_gene: TRBV28
abundance: few
j_gene: TRBJ2-3
CDR3aa: CASSTFLGQVHTDTQYF

v_gene: TRBV6-6
abundance: few
j_gene: TRBJ2-5
CDR3aa: CASSELKVLQETQYF

v_gene: TRBV30
abundance: few
j_gene: TRBJ2-6
CDR3aa: CARGSRGTFSGANVLTF

v_gene: TRBV18
abundance: few
j_gene: TRBJ1-1
CDR3aa: CASSPPNGPGIEAFF

v_gene: TRBV7-2
abundance: many
j_gene: TRBJ2-7
CDR3aa: CASGDTISRQYF

v_gene: TRBV28
abundance: few
j_gene: TRBJ2-1
CDR3aa: CASTLSGSGYNEQFF

v_gene: TRBV5-1
abundance: few
j_gene: TRBJ2-3
CDR3aa: CASSSPSGSLDTQYF

v_gene: TRBV14
abundance: NA
j_gene: TRBJ2-1
CDR3aa: CASSQLLGGSYYEQFF

v_gene: TRBV7-9
abundance: NA
j_gene: TRBJ2-1
CDR3aa: CASSMFGTEQFF

v_gene: TRBV20-1
abundance: few
j_gene: TRBJ2-1
CDR3aa: CSARRLADLYNEQFF

v_gene: TRBV2
abundance: few
j_gene: TRBJ2-1
CDR3aa: CASKESLYNEQFF

v_gene: TRBV7-8
abundance: NA
j_gene: TRBJ2-1
CDR3aa: CASSLAGTGSFYEQFF

v_gene: TRBV2
abundance: few
j_gene: TRBJ1-1
CDR3aa: CATRRDAKSNTEAFF

v_gene: TRBV29-1
abundance: few
j_gene: TRBJ2-3
CDR3aa: CSVEWADTQYF

v_gene: TRBV2
abundance: NA
j_gene: TRBJ2-1
CDR3aa: CASKELTGRLEEQFF

v_gene: TRBV9
abundance: NA
j_gene: TRBJ2-2
CDR3aa: CASSVVSDASGTGELFF

v_gene: TRBV2
abundance: few
j_gene: TRBJ2-3
CDR3aa: CASSESGIGTDTQYF

v_gene: TRBV5-4
abundance: once
j_gene: TRBJ2-7
CDR3aa: CASSMGTSAHYEQYF

v_gene: TRBV3-1
abundance: few
j_gene: TRBJ1-5
CDR3aa: CASSQDLTGNQPQHF

v_gene: TRBV28
abundance: many
j_gene: TRBJ1-5
CDR3aa: CASSRTGRQPQHF

v_gene: TRBV5-4
abundance: few
j_gene: TRBJ2-7
CDR3aa: CASSLGPADSYEQYF